The rows below give T cell receptor beta chains drawn from one sample of a study of T-cell memory formation after mild COVID-19. TCRdb re-called the 5' RACE reads with MiXCR, one entry per CDR3 protein. The profile shows fewer than 140,000 distinct CDR3 sequences, 15% to 20% of them singletons. Sequenced input: PBMCs or a T cell subset sorted from them (not recorded which). These receptors came from an adult woman who had mild COVID-19 (a few samples of this study predate the infection). Cell type and time point are not known. The CDR3 runs from the conserved cysteine through the conserved F or W. D genes are given only for firm matches. A row's size may be missing; if present it is once, few, many or a size class.

D gene,J gene,V gene,clone size,CDR3 protein,CDR3 DNA
.,TRBJ1-1,TRBV2,.,CARDGLPPTGAFF,TGTGCCAGGGACGGGCTCCCCCCGACTGGAGCTTTCTTT
TRBD1,TRBJ2-7,TRBV5-1,few,CASSLQGQGRGYEQYF,TGCGCCAGCAGCTTGCAAGGACAGGGCCGAGGCTACGAGCAGTACTTC
TRBD1,TRBJ2-5,TRBV7-2,.,CASSSLDRGPETQYF,TGTGCCAGCAGTTCTCTTGACAGGGGCCCAGAGACCCAGTACTTC
.,TRBJ2-7,TRBV2,once,CASSPSGYTYEQYF,TGTGCCAGCAGTCCCTCAGGATACACCTACGAGCAGTACTTC
TRBD1,TRBJ1-1,TRBV7-6,few,CASSPPTGVNTEAFF,TGTGCCAGCAGCCCCCCGACAGGGGTGAACACTGAAGCTTTCTTT
TRBD1,TRBJ1-5,TRBV19,.,CASSIGGTDSNQPQHF,TGTGCCAGTAGTATCGGGGGGACAGATAGCAATCAGCCCCAGCATTTT
TRBD2,TRBJ2-5,TRBV4-1,.,CASSQDWAGGGTQYF,TGCGCCAGCAGCCAAGATTGGGCGGGAGGGGGGACCCAGTACTTC
.,TRBJ2-3,TRBV5-1,.,CASSARGGHTDTQYF,TGCGCCAGCAGCGCCCGTGGGGGACACACAGATACGCAGTATTTT
TRBD1,TRBJ2-7,TRBV27,once,CASWTGLEQYF,TGTGCCAGCTGGACAGGACTCGAGCAGTACTTC
.,TRBJ2-5,TRBV15,.,CATSPAGETQYF,TGTGCCACCAGCCCAGCCGGAGAGACCCAGTACTTC
.,TRBJ1-1,TRBV20-1,few,CSARRQGPEAFF,TGCAGTGCTAGAAGGCAGGGCCCTGAAGCTTTCTTT
TRBD2,TRBJ2-7,TRBV4-2,many,CASSQGTSGTYEQYF,TGTGCCAGCAGCCAAGGGACTAGCGGGACCTACGAGCAGTACTTC
.,TRBJ2-1,TRBV12-3/TRBV12-4,.,CASSLWVNNEQFF,TGTGCCAGCAGCCTTTGGGTAAACAATGAGCAGTTCTTC
.,TRBJ1-2,TRBV4-3,many,CASSQDAPARNYGYTF,TGCGCCAGCAGCCAAGATGCCCCGGCGAGGAACTATGGCTACACCTTC
TRBD2,TRBJ2-2,TRBV4-1,few,CASSHPSGAPNTGELFF,TGCGCCAGCAGCCACCCTAGCGGGGCCCCGAACACCGGGGAGCTGTTTTTT
TRBD2,TRBJ2-1,TRBV20-1,.,CSARDSRLAGSYNEQFF,TGCAGTGCTAGAGACTCTAGACTAGCGGGAAGCTACAATGAGCAGTTCTTC
.,TRBJ1-5,TRBV24-1,.,CATSEGGGQPQHF,TGTGCCACCAGTGAGGGGGGCGGCCAGCCCCAGCATTTT
TRBD1,TRBJ2-1,TRBV4-3,few,CASSPPGTGRNEQFF,TGCGCCAGCAGCCCCCCCGGGACAGGGAGGAATGAGCAGTTCTTC
TRBD2,TRBJ2-1,TRBV4-2,many,CASSQDQGLAGDEQFF,TGTGCCAGCAGCCAAGATCAAGGACTAGCGGGAGATGAGCAGTTCTTC
TRBD1,TRBJ2-2,TRBV7-9,once,CASSPRDRGRGTGELFF,TGTGCCAGCAGCCCCCGGGACAGGGGTAGAGGCACCGGGGAGCTGTTTTTT
TRBD1,TRBJ2-5,TRBV7-2,.,CASSRDRETQYF,TGTGCCAGCAGCCGGGACAGGGAGACCCAGTACTTC
TRBD1,TRBJ2-1,TRBV5-5,few,CASSPSPGQGVNEQFF,TGTGCCAGCAGCCCCTCCCCGGGACAGGGTGTCAATGAGCAGTTCTTC
.,TRBJ2-7,TRBV27,once,CASSLLGASYEQYF,TGTGCCAGCAGTTTATTGGGCGCCTCCTACGAGCAGTACTTC
.,TRBJ2-1,TRBV5-1,few,CASSFGVVDNEQFF,TGCGCCAGCAGCTTTGGGGTTGTTGACAATGAGCAGTTCTTC
TRBD2,TRBJ2-7,TRBV12-3/TRBV12-4,few,CASSGGLANREQYF,TGTGCCAGCAGTGGGGGACTAGCTAATCGCGAGCAGTACTTC
.,TRBJ2-7,TRBV20-1,many,CSARGRLSYEQYF,TGCAGTGCTAGAGGTCGACTCTCATACGAGCAGTACTTC
TRBD1,TRBJ2-7,TRBV9,.,CASSSWDSSYEQYF,TGTGCCAGCAGCAGCTGGGACAGCTCCTACGAGCAGTACTTC
TRBD2,TRBJ2-1,TRBV3-1,many,CASSHDIGTSYNEQFF,TGTGCCAGCAGCCACGATATAGGGACTAGCTATAATGAGCAGTTCTTC
TRBD1,TRBJ1-4,TRBV7-9,few,CASSSDREDEKLFF,TGTGCCAGCAGCTCGGACAGGGAAGATGAAAAACTGTTTTTT
.,TRBJ2-1,TRBV12-3/TRBV12-4,few,CASSPPSPINEQFF,TGTGCCAGCTCACCCCCGTCTCCTATTAATGAGCAGTTCTTC
TRBD1,TRBJ1-5,TRBV12-3/TRBV12-4,.,CASSTGRGQSSYSNQPQHF,TGTGCCAGCAGTACCGGTAGGGGACAGAGTTCTTATAGCAATCAGCCCCAGCATTTT
TRBD1,TRBJ2-7,TRBV14,.,CASSQPGQGLPYEQYF,TGTGCCAGCAGCCAACCAGGACAGGGGTTGCCATACGAGCAGTACTTC
TRBD1,TRBJ2-7,TRBV9,few,CASSATGTGIYEQYF,TGTGCCAGCAGTGCGACAGGGACAGGAATCTACGAGCAGTACTTC
.,TRBJ2-5,TRBV20-1,.,CSANQGIEQETQYF,TGCAGTGCTAATCAGGGGATAGAACAAGAGACCCAGTACTTC
.,TRBJ1-1,TRBV9,.,CASSVGSGANTEAFF,TGTGCCAGCAGCGTAGGGTCAGGGGCTAACACTGAAGCTTTCTTT
TRBD1,TRBJ1-3,TRBV27,.,CASSLAESDRDTIYF,TGTGCCAGCAGTTTGGCCGAATCGGACAGGGACACCATATATTTT
.,TRBJ2-5,TRBV7-9,few,CASYTAGLQETQYF,TGTGCCAGTTACACGGCGGGGTTACAAGAGACCCAGTACTTC
.,TRBJ2-7,TRBV6-2/TRBV6-3,few,CASSLGGDEENYEQYF,TGTGCCAGCAGTCTAGGGGGGGACGAGGAAAACTACGAGCAGTACTTC
.,TRBJ2-1,TRBV29-1,few,CSVETGAIEQFF,TGCAGCGTTGAGACCGGGGCGATTGAGCAGTTCTTC
.,TRBJ1-2,TRBV7-9,.,CASRGDPNYGYTF,TGTGCCAGCAGGGGGGACCCTAACTATGGCTACACCTTC
TRBD1,TRBJ1-2,TRBV5-1,few,CASSLDQGADYGYTF,TGCGCCAGCAGCTTGGATCAGGGGGCAGACTATGGCTACACCTTC
.,TRBJ2-2,TRBV4-1,.,CATQSGTGELFF,TGCGCCACCCAGTCGGGGACCGGGGAGCTGTTTTTT
.,TRBJ2-1,TRBV27,many,CASSLGNNEQFF,TGTGCCAGCAGTTTAGGCAACAATGAGCAGTTCTTC
.,TRBJ1-2,TRBV20-1,.,CSARVSQGIYGYTF,TGCAGTGCTAGAGTGAGTCAGGGGATATATGGCTACACCTTC